This T cell receptor (beta chain) appears in the sequencing data of a study of beta chain features in type 1 diabetes. Whole-study findings and limits: Among all four CD4+ subsets, Type 1 diabetes patients had TCRB CDR3s that were moderately but significantly shorter.

Germline V gene lookup returns CDR1 MGHRA and CDR2 YSYEKL. This CDR3 spans 16 amino acids. The ends lost 1 base at V and 2 bases at J; junction bases unmatched: 4. The entirety of the isolated RNA underwent reverse transcription, so expressed TCRB transcripts were sequenced. Clones were sequenced by immunoSEQ multiplex PCR, and TCRdb holds only the in-frame ones, with some missing. Of about 260,000 clones listed, over 20% were seen once; the top ten hold 0.028%. This clone was observed a handful of times. Its antigen is undetermined. The sample consisted of naive CD4+ T cells from blood. The sequence came from a woman in her 40s with type 1 diabetes. The rearrangement uses TRBV4-1 and TRBJ2-1, with 8 positions matching TRBD2. CDR3 region: CASSQGVLAAYNEQFF. CDR3 DNA sequence: TGCGCCAGCAGCCAAGGGGTACTAGCGGCCTACAATGAGCAGTTCTTC.